This T cell receptor beta chain was retrieved from a study of human T cells and chemical hapten exposure. Study results and limitations: In the PT1 data, expanded TCR counts showed a positive correlation with patch test score. High-frequency TCRs, those above 1 in 1000, stayed the same after DPC sensitization.

Sample time point: patch test 3, about 24 weeks after DPC sensitization. As to treatment: therapeutic diphenylcyclopropenone sensitization with weekly scalp DPC. V shed 2 bases, J shed 7 bases, and the junction held 6 bases outside the gene matches. Germline V gives CDR1 LGHNT, CDR2 FRNRAP. The CDR3 spans 15 residues. In the case of this clonotype: Its antigen is undetermined.

TCRdb recomputed calls from the RACE reads with MiXCR, one row per CDR3 protein. The sample includes 120,000 or so distinct CDR3 sequences, roughly 10% of them seen just once. The receptor comes from a woman between 50 and 59 years old with alopecia areata. Some clones in this sample may be carry-over from other donors' samples. This chain connects TRBV12-5 to TRBJ2-1; 9 bases align to TRBD2. The sample consisted of whole blood, taken in connection with sensitization to the hapten diphenylcyclopropenone (DPC). CDR3: CASGLFGGRENEQFF. The CDR3 DNA is TGTGCTAGTGGTTTGTTTGGCGGGAGGGAAAATGAGCAGTTCTTC.